This record looks at one T cell receptor (beta chain) sequence and its context. The antigen remains undetermined. The data are from a study of human T cells and chemical hapten exposure. The study's findings and limits: Large CDR3 similarity clusters arose significantly more often from expanded TCRs than from controls.

The sample's time point: pre-sensitization, week 0. Treatment noted: therapeutic diphenylcyclopropenone sensitization with weekly scalp DPC. The starting material, unfractionated whole blood, was used for total RNA extraction. The germline gives CDR1 SGHTA, CDR2 FQGNSA. V was pared by 5 bases and J by 2 bases, with 1 base of the junction left unmatched. CDR3 length equals 13 residues. In TCRdb, the RACE reads were re-called with MiXCR into one record per CDR3 protein. This sample carries about 30,000 distinct CDR3 sequences, 10% of them seen once, and the ten largest clones take around a quarter. Sample: whole blood, taken in connection with sensitization to the hapten diphenylcyclopropenone (DPC). The source of this sequence is a man aged 45-65 years with alopecia areata. Some clones in this sample may be carry-over from other donors' samples. This chain connects TRBV7-2 to TRBJ2-3; 7 bases are shared with TRBD2. CDR3 sequence (DNA): TGTGCCAGCAGCGGGAGGGCCACAGATACGCAGTATTTT. Its protein is CASSGRATDTQYF.